The 17 T cell receptor beta chains presented below share a single source sample, sequenced in a study of shared clonotypes between healthy human individuals. The repertoire was sequenced with immunoSEQ multiplex PCR; TCRdb's copy has only in-frame clones and lacks some. This table holds 900,000 to 1,200,000 clones, around 78% found once. The specimen sequenced was memory CD4+ T cells from PBMCs. Described subset: CD45RA-negative fraction. These receptor sequences come from a man younger than 35 in good health. Some clones in this sample may be carry-over from other donors' samples.

The V call is TRBV5-4, the J call TRBJ2-3, with D perhaps matching TRBD2 (5 bases). CDR3 size: 16 residues. CDR1 is SGHNT, CDR2 YYREEE, per germline (reference sequence). V lost 4 bases to trimming and J lost 3 bases, with 18 bases between them. The CDR3, as DNA: TGTGCCAGCAGCCGAAAGAGCGGACCTTGGACAGATACGCAGTATTTT. Translation: CASSRKSGPWTDTQYF.

This clone was counted between two and nine times. The V call is TRBV5-1, the J call TRBJ1-1; 9 bases map to TRBD1. Germline CDR1 reads SGHRS; CDR2 reads YFSETQ. The CDR3 length is 15 residues. V shed 2 bases and J 3 bases; nucleotides not matched to a gene: 5. As DNA, the CDR3 is TGCGCCAGCAGCTTTTTTGGGGACAGGGACACTGAAGCTTTCTTT. Its translation: CASSFFGDRDTEAFF.

Comments on this clone: The same CDR3 is also encoded by other DNA sequences in this sample. The gene calls are TRBV7-9 and TRBJ2-7; D unresolved. Germline V gene lookup returns CDR1 SEHNR and CDR2 FQNEAQ (reference sequence). Between the trimmed V and J ends, which lost 5 bases and 0 bases, there was a span of 5 bases. This CDR3 contains 12 residues. The CDR3 sequence is CASSRSSYEQYF. CDR3 sequence (DNA): TGTGCCAGCAGCCGGAGCTCCTACGAGCAGTACTTC.

The rearrangement joins TRBV4-2 to TRBJ1-2, with TRBD1 matching over 8 bases. The V gene end was trimmed by 3 bases and the J gene end by 6 bases; junction bases not matched to a gene: 12. The CDR3 is 16 amino acids. Per the germline V gene, CDR1 is LGHNA and CDR2 is YNFKEQ. CDR3 coding DNA: TGTGCCAGCAGCCAGGACAGGGCATTCCTTGGAGATGGCTACACCTTC. It codes for CASSQDRAFLGDGYTF.

The rearrangement joins TRBV7-9 to TRBJ2-2; a possible D gene is TRBD1 (5 bases). Germline V gene lookup returns CDR1 SEHNR and CDR2 FQNEAQ (reference sequence). The CDR3 sequence is 12 residues long. Trimming took off 3 bases at V and 9 bases at J, with 8 bases between the two ends. CDR3 in DNA: TGTGCCAGCAGCTTGCAGGGTCGGGAGCTGTTTTTT. As protein: CASSLQGRELFF.

This chain uses TRBV5-1 with TRBJ2-2, with 10 bases lining up with TRBD2. CDR3 length: 17 amino acids. From germline, CDR1 is SGHRS and CDR2 YFSETQ. J gave up 9 bases and V 4 bases, and 15 bases lay outside the gene matches. The CDR3 nucleotides are TGCGCCAGCAGCCCCCAGATACAAGCGGGAGGGTTCCGGGAGCTGTTTTTT. Protein product: CASSPQIQAGGFRELFF.

The V and J genes are TRBV7-9 and TRBJ2-3; 7 positions agree with TRBD1. The CDR3 is made up of 16 amino acids. CDR1 and CDR2 from the germline V gene are SEHNR and FQNEAQ (reference sequence). The ends lost 4 bases at V and 0 bases at J; junction bases unmatched: 7. CDR3: CASSSTKDRSTDTQYF. The CDR3 DNA is TGTGCCAGCAGCTCCACCAAGGACAGGAGCACAGATACGCAGTATTTT.

The chain links TRBV10-1 to TRBJ2-3, with TRBD2 matching over 8 bases. J gave up 4 bases and V 2 bases, and 5 bases lay outside the gene matches. This CDR3 is 15 amino acids long. Germline V CDR1 and CDR2: WNHNN, SYGVQD (reference sequence). The CDR3 region is CASSEGLAPADTQYF. For the CDR3, the DNA is TGCGCCAGCAGTGAGGGACTAGCCCCCGCAGATACGCAGTATTTT.

The chain is built from TRBV28 and TRBJ1-2; 11 bases are shared with TRBD1. This CDR3 is 16 amino acids long. Germline assignment: CDR1 MDHEN and CDR2 SYDVKM. Trimming cost V 3 bases and J 8 bases; bases outside gene matches: 11. The CDR3 is CASSLAPGQGEGGYTF. For the CDR3, the DNA is TGTGCCAGCAGTTTGGCACCGGGACAGGGGGAAGGAGGCTACACCTTC.

The chain joins TRBV7-3 to TRBJ2-1; 11 bases agree with TRBD2. The junction had 9 bases not matched to a gene; V was cut back by 5 bases and J by 6 bases. The CDR3 length is 16 residues. Germline V CDR1 and CDR2: SGHTA, FQGTGA. CDR3 bases: TGTGCCAGCAGCCGAAGGGTAGCGGGAGGGGTCAATGAGCAGTTCTTC. This translates into CASSRRVAGGVNEQFF.

The chain links TRBV28 to TRBJ1-1; D is uncertain. This CDR3 has 14 residues. Germline V gene lookup returns CDR1 MDHEN and CDR2 SYDVKM. V lost 4 bases and J lost 0, with 9 bases in between. The CDR3 bases are TGTGCCAGCAGTTCTCGGCCTATGAACACTGAAGCTTTCTTT. Amino acids: CASSSRPMNTEAFF.

The gene calls are TRBV4-3 and TRBJ2-7; 15 nucleotides match TRBD2. The CDR3 runs to 18 residues. Germline CDR1 and CDR2: LGHNA and YSLEER. V shed 0 bases and J 3 bases; nucleotides not matched to a gene: 6. The CDR3 DNA follows: TGCGCCAGCAGCCAAGACCTCGGACTAGCGGGAGGGAGCTACGAGCAGTACTTC. This sequence encodes CASSQDLGLAGGSYEQYF.

The V gene is TRBV18, the J gene TRBJ2-3; tentatively, D is TRBD1 (6 bases). V was trimmed by 5 bases and J by 4 bases, leaving 10 bases between them. This CDR3 has 13 residues. Germline CDR1 KGHSH, CDR2 LQKENI. The DNA of the CDR3 is TGTGCCAGCTCAACGAACAGGGCAGATACGCAGTATTTT. Amino acid sequence: CASSTNRADTQYF. The entire variable domain, with the rest obtained from reference TRBV18 and TRBJ2-3, is as follows: NAGVMQNPRHLVRRRGQEARLRCSPMKGHSHVYWYRQLPEEGLKFMVYLQKENIIDESGMPKERFSAEFPKEGPSILRIQQVVRGDSAAYFCASSTNRADTQYFGPGTRLTVL.

The chain employs TRBV5-1 and TRBJ2-7; 13 bases line up with TRBD2. The V gene's germline CDR1 is SGHRS and CDR2 YFSETQ. The CDR3 is made up of 18 amino acids. V gave up 2 bases and J gave up 1 base; unmatched junction bases: 9. DNA for the CDR3: TGCGCCAGCAGCTTTCTTCCCGGACTAGCGGGAGCGTCCTACGAGCAGTACTTC. Protein: CASSFLPGLAGASYEQYF.

The rearrangement joins TRBV2 to TRBJ1-5; 9 bases align to TRBD1. The CDR3 has 14 residues. The germline CDR1 and CDR2 sequences are SNHLY and FYNNEI. The V and J ends lost 6 bases and 5 bases, in that order; junction bases with no gene match: 5. The CDR3 loop reads CASRIGTGYQPQHF. The CDR3 DNA is TGTGCCAGCAGGATCGGGACAGGGTATCAGCCCCAGCATTTT.

This chain links TRBV9 with TRBJ1-3, with D maybe TRBD1 (5 bases). V dropped 4 bases and J dropped 4 bases, with 15 bases sitting between them. Looked up from germline, CDR1 is SGDLS and CDR2 is YYNGEE. CDR3 length equals 15 residues. The CDR3 loop is CASSSGAGLGNTIYF. DNA for the CDR3: TGTGCCAGCAGCTCCGGGGCCGGCCTCGGAAACACCATATATTTT. The full variable domain, completed using reference TRBV9 and TRBJ1-3, is DSGVTQTPKHLITATGQRVTLRCSPRSGDLSVYWYQQSLDQGLQFLIQYYNGEERAKGNILERFSAQQFPDLHSELNLSSLELGDSALYFCASSSGAGLGNTIYFGEGSWLTVV.

This clone came up once. The J gene is TRBJ2-2, the V gene TRBV11-2; D is perhaps TRBD2 (5 bases). The CDR3 sequence is 16 residues long. Trimming removed 4 bases from V and 5 bases from J, with 17 bases in between. Per the germline V gene, CDR1 is SGHAT and CDR2 is FQNNGV. The CDR3 spells CASSSPDLRRTGELFF. DNA for the CDR3: TGTGCCAGCAGCTCACCGGACTTGCGAAGGACCGGGGAGCTGTTTTTT.